Listed below are T cell receptor beta chains from one sample, sequenced in a study of cytomegalovirus exposure and HLA in healthy donors. Measured with immunoSEQ multiplex PCR; TCRdb has only the in-frame clones, and not every one. In the table there are approximately 84,000 clones, 70% to 80% of which are singletons. Sequencing was performed on PBMCs. The receptors stem from a man in his forties in good health and CMV-seropositive. The CDR3 runs from the conserved cysteine through the conserved F or W. The D gene is left open where the match is weak. The listing skips clone size in some rows; elsewhere it reads once, few, many or a size class.

j_call d_call v_call clone_size cdr3_aa cdr3_nt
TRBJ1-6 NA TRBV4-1 NA CASSQEGGSSYNSPLHF TGCGCCAGCAGCCAAGAAGGGGGTAGCTCCTATAATTCACCCCTCCACTTT
TRBJ1-1 TRBD1 TRBV30 NA CAWSVRDIEQGEAFF TGTGCCTGGAGTGTACGGGACATCGAGCAGGGGGAGGCTTTCTTT
TRBJ1-1 TRBD1 TRBV19 NA CASSIPGTGGMNTEAFF TGTGCCAGTAGTATCCCCGGGACAGGGGGTATGAACACTGAAGCTTTCTTT
TRBJ2-7 TRBD2 TRBV5-1 NA CARRTSGGGFEQYF TGCGCCAGAAGGACTAGCGGGGGGGGCTTCGAGCAGTACTTC
TRBJ1-2 TRBD1 TRBV6-5 NA CASSNGQGYGYTF TGTGCCAGCAGCAACGGACAGGGCTATGGCTACACCTTC
TRBJ1-1 TRBD1 TRBV13 NA CASSLDLPGQGAEAFF TGTGCCAGCAGCTTAGACCTCCCGGGACAGGGGGCTGAAGCTTTCTTT
TRBJ2-1 TRBD1 TRBV14 NA CASSFDRGPYNEQFF TGTGCCAGCAGCTTCGACAGGGGACCCTACAATGAGCAGTTCTTC
TRBJ2-1 NA TRBV11-2 few CASSLEAGGTYNEQFF TGTGCCAGCAGCTTAGAGGCAGGCGGGACCTACAATGAGCAGTTCTTC
TRBJ1-1 NA TRBV5-1 NA CASRVRQANTEAFF TGCGCCAGCAGGGTTAGACAGGCGAACACTGAAGCTTTCTTT
TRBJ1-2 NA TRBV7-9 NA CASSLGASGAYGYTF TGTGCCAGCAGCTTAGGCGCCTCAGGGGCCTATGGCTACACCTTC
TRBJ1-2 NA TRBV30 once CAWREGGVPGYTF TGTGCCTGGAGGGAGGGAGGGGTTCCTGGCTACACCTTC
TRBJ1-2 TRBD1 TRBV29-1 NA CSVTRQGSYGYTF TGCAGCGTTACTAGACAGGGGTCCTATGGCTACACCTTC
TRBJ1-1 NA TRBV9 NA CASSPMAGTEAFF TGTGCCAGCAGCCCCATGGCGGGCACTGAAGCTTTCTTT
TRBJ1-5 NA TRBV18 few CASSPGDRPGSYQPQHF TGTGCCAGCTCACCCGGAGACAGGCCCGGATCCTATCAGCCCCAGCATTTT
TRBJ1-2 NA TRBV6-1 NA CASTKGQRGYTF TGTGCCAGCACCAAAGGACAGCGAGGCTACACCTTC
TRBJ2-2 TRBD2 TRBV7-2 NA CASSTGGAGELFF TGTGCCAGCAGCACGGGGGGGGCCGGGGAGCTGTTTTTT
TRBJ1-1 NA TRBV4-3 NA CASSQDAQGRTEAFF TGCGCCAGCAGCCAAGATGCGCAGGGAAGGACTGAAGCTTTCTTT
TRBJ2-3 TRBD1 TRBV7-9 NA CASSPQTGADTQYF TGTGCCAGCAGCCCCCAGACAGGGGCCGATACGCAGTATTTT
TRBJ2-1 NA TRBV6-6 NA CASSYSMGGPNEQFF TGTGCCAGCAGTTACTCAATGGGGGGGCCAAATGAGCAGTTCTTC
TRBJ2-5 NA TRBV7-2 NA CASSLGGTAKRGETQYF TGTGCCAGCAGCTTAGGCGGGACGGCCAAACGCGGAGAGACCCAGTACTTC
TRBJ2-1 NA TRBV27 NA CASSLLLMGATYNEQFF TGTGCCAGCAGTTTACTCCTGATGGGAGCCACCTACAATGAGCAGTTCTTC
TRBJ2-7 TRBD2 TRBV27 NA CASSFGGGTAYEQYF TGTGCCAGCAGTTTTGGCGGGGGGACTGCCTACGAGCAGTACTTC
TRBJ1-5 TRBD1 TRBV27 NA CASSPLGQGAWSNQPQHF TGTGCCAGCAGTCCCCTCGGACAGGGGGCGTGGAGCAATCAGCCCCAGCATTTT
TRBJ1-3 NA TRBV5-4 NA CASSLGPAGGNTIYF TGTGCCAGCAGCTTGGGTCCGGCGGGCGGAAACACCATATATTTT
TRBJ2-3 NA TRBV5-1 once CASSLSAGTDTQYF TGCGCCAGCAGCTTAAGTGCAGGCACCGATACGCAGTATTTT
TRBJ2-7 NA TRBV18 NA CASSPDSDSYEQYF TGTGCCAGCTCACCTGACAGCGACTCCTACGAGCAGTACTTC
TRBJ2-5 TRBD1 TRBV4-3 NA CASSQDRTGSYETQYF TGCGCCAGCAGCCAAGATAGGACAGGATCTTACGAGACCCAGTACTTC
TRBJ2-1 NA TRBV5-6 NA CASSPPTRADYNEQFF TGTGCCAGCAGCCCCCCAACGCGGGCGGACTACAATGAGCAGTTCTTC
TRBJ2-1 TRBD2 TRBV7-9 NA CASSPRGVAGYNEQFF TGTGCCAGCAGCCCACGCGGGGTAGCGGGGTACAATGAGCAGTTCTTC
TRBJ1-5 NA TRBV2 NA CASSDGGGNQPQHF TGTGCCAGCAGTGATGGCGGAGGCAATCAGCCCCAGCATTTT
TRBJ2-1 NA TRBV2 few CASSDQATNEQFF TGTGCCAGCAGTGACCAGGCGACCAATGAGCAGTTCTTC
TRBJ2-1 NA TRBV7-9 NA CASSLAAGIRYNEQFF TGTGCCAGCAGCTTAGCTGCAGGGATAAGGTACAATGAGCAGTTCTTC
TRBJ2-7 TRBD2 TRBV19 NA CASRGGDYPYEQYF TGTGCCAGCCGTGGGGGGGACTACCCCTACGAGCAGTACTTC
TRBJ1-1 NA TRBV28 NA CASTIPQSRGEAFF TGTGCCAGCACCATACCGCAATCCAGAGGAGAAGCTTTCTTT
TRBJ2-7 NA TRBV6-5 NA CASSYPDCRFTYEQYF TGTGCCAGCAGTTACCCCGATTGCAGGTTTACCTACGAGCAGTACTTC
TRBJ2-7 TRBD1 TRBV2 NA CASSSQGAGDEQYF TGTGCCAGCAGCTCACAGGGGGCAGGGGACGAGCAGTACTTC
TRBJ1-2 NA TRBV19 NA CASSIPHQIAGGYGYTF TGTGCCAGTAGTATCCCCCATCAGATCGCCGGGGGCTATGGCTACACCTTC
TRBJ2-2 NA TRBV9 NA CASSVAGANTGELFF TGTGCCAGCAGCGTAGCCGGGGCGAACACCGGGGAGCTGTTTTTT
TRBJ2-7 NA TRBV28 NA CASSFSAPGVSYEQYF TGTGCCAGCAGTTTTTCAGCGCCCGGGGTCTCCTACGAGCAGTACTTC
TRBJ2-7 NA TRBV30 once CAWSAGYEQYF TGTGCCTGGAGTGCGGGGTATGAGCAGTACTTC
TRBJ2-7 NA TRBV28 NA CASSSTGSSRSYEQYF TGTGCCAGCAGTTCGACCGGGTCCTCAAGGAGTTACGAGCAGTACTTC
TRBJ2-3 NA TRBV20-1 few CSPTGADTQYF TGCAGTCCCACGGGAGCTGATACGCAGTATTTT
TRBJ1-3 NA TRBV7-8 NA CASSLARRGGGSGNTIYF TGTGCCAGCAGCTTAGCCCGACGGGGGGGAGGCTCTGGAAACACCATATATTTT
TRBJ2-1 NA TRBV11-2 few CASSLDRGPTGEQFF TGTGCCAGCAGCTTAGACAGGGGACCCACGGGGGAGCAGTTCTTC
TRBJ2-7 TRBD2 TRBV10-2 NA CASSDTSGSWDF TGCGCCAGCAGCGACACTAGCGGGAGCTGGGACTTC
TRBJ2-5 TRBD2 TRBV2 NA CASSSGSGELAGPPPRETQYF TGTGCCAGCAGTAGCGGGTCCGGAGAACTAGCGGGCCCTCCGCCTCGGGAGACCCAGTACTTC
TRBJ1-6 TRBD1 TRBV4-2 NA CASSHQSGQGNSPLHF TGTGCCAGCAGCCATCAATCCGGACAGGGGAATTCACCCCTCCACTTT
TRBJ2-2 TRBD1 TRBV5-1 few CASSFLTGGANTGELFF TGCGCCAGCAGCTTTTTGACAGGGGGCGCGAACACCGGGGAGCTGTTTTTT
TRBJ1-4 NA TRBV7-8 NA CASSLSAATNEKLFF TGTGCCAGCAGCTTATCGGCGGCAACTAATGAAAAACTGTTTTTT
TRBJ2-2 NA TRBV2 NA CASGQTGYTGELFF TGTGCCAGCGGGCAAACCGGCTACACCGGGGAGCTGTTTTTT
TRBJ2-1 NA TRBV7-2 NA CASSFRGREQFF TGTGCCAGCAGCTTTAGGGGCCGTGAGCAGTTCTTC
TRBJ1-1 NA TRBV15 NA CATSRDYGGGTEAFF TGTGCCACCAGCAGAGACTATGGGGGGGGCACTGAAGCTTTCTTT
TRBJ2-7 NA TRBV5-1 medium-sized CASSLVGQQDEQYF TGCGCCAGCAGCTTGGTAGGACAGCAGGACGAGCAGTACTTC
TRBJ2-3 NA TRBV4-1 NA CASSQGRDTSTDTQYF TGCGCCAGCAGCCAAGGCCGGGACACCTCCACAGATACGCAGTATTTT
TRBJ2-5 TRBD2 TRBV5-4 NA CASSPKLAGSLKETQYF TGTGCCAGCAGCCCCAAACTAGCGGGATCACTGAAAGAGACCCAGTACTTC
TRBJ1-1 NA TRBV30 NA CASNGAFF TGTGCCTCCAACGGGGCTTTCTTT